This section outlines one T cell receptor (beta chain) sequence together with its context. Its antigen is unknown. At one of its ends the junction is not consistent with the germline gene, which may arise from a read error. Stable hyperthyroidism: no ophthalmopathy progression over 18 months of follow-up. The PBMCs were sourced from fresh peripheral blood (more than 9 ml). RNA transcripts yielded amplified TCR beta CDR3 regions. HTBI primers were the set used in a first-round RT-PCR of the TCR CDR3. TCRdb reprocessed the multiplex PCR reads with MiXCR, giving one entry per CDR3 protein. Among about 740,000 distinct CDR3 sequences listed, approximately 15% were seen once. From germline, CDR1 is SGHTA and CDR2 FQGNSA. The CDR3 runs to 15 residues. The data belong to a study of T cells in Graves' hyperthyroidism and ophthalmopathy. Study-wide findings and caveats: Ophthalmopathy, which appeared later, was predicted by the model a median about 6 months before onset. A model using 13 V-J features told ophthalmopathy apart from stable hyperthyroidism.

This clonotype was sampled from a woman younger than 35 with Graves' hyperthyroidism. Sample: blood. The chain links TRBV7-2 to TRBJ2-7; D not resolved. Here the CDR3 reads CASSDPETLSYEQYF. CDR3 nucleotides: TGTGCCAGCAGTGATCCCGAGACGCTCTCCTACGAGCAGTACTTT.